These 11 T cell receptor beta chains were sequenced from one sample in a study of T cell responses to AZD1222 COVID-19 vaccine. The data were produced by immunoSEQ multiplex PCR, yet TCRdb's version contains in-frame clones alone and is incomplete. The top ten clones hold 5% of a sample with tens of thousands of clones, 85% to 90% of them seen once. The sample was peripheral blood, taken 28 days after the second AZD1222 dose. The receptors stem from an adult who received the AZD1222 COVID-19 vaccine.

V usage is TRBV7-9 and J usage is TRBJ2-1, with D uncertain. CDR1 SEHNR and CDR2 FQNEAQ come from the germline V gene (reference sequence). The V gene lost 3 bases and the J gene lost 5 bases, with 5 bases spanning the gap. This CDR3 has 12 residues. The CDR3 region is CASSLEHNEQFF. DNA for the CDR3: TGTGCCAGCAGCTTGGAGCACAATGAGCAGTTCTTC.

The rearrangement links TRBV7-3 to TRBJ1-4; weak D call: TRBD1 (5 bases). Trimming pared 1 base from V and 2 bases from J, leaving 8 bases between. The CDR3 runs to 15 residues. CDR1 and CDR2 (germline): SGHTA, FQGTGA. The CDR3 loop is CASSLNGATNEKLFF. CDR3 DNA: TGTGCCAGCAGCTTAAACGGGGCGACTAATGAAAAACTGTTTTTT.

The chain links TRBV9 to TRBJ2-5; D call uncertain. Trimming removed 0 bases from V and 7 bases from J, with 19 bases in between. This CDR3 is built from 16 residues. Germline-derived CDR1 and CDR2 are SGDLS and YYNGEE. As DNA, the CDR3 is TGTGCCAGCAGCGTAGAGGGCGATAGGTTAATTGGGACCCAGTACTTC. Translating gives CASSVEGDRLIGTQYF.

This rearrangement joins TRBV7-9 to TRBJ2-2, with 9 positions matching TRBD1. Per the germline V gene, CDR1 is SEHNR and CDR2 is FQNEAQ (reference sequence). There are 15 residues in the CDR3. The V and J ends lost 6 bases and 6 bases, in that order; junction bases with no gene match: 8. The CDR3, as DNA: TGTGCCAGCAGGGGGACAGGGTCTATAGCCGGGGAGCTGTTTTTT. Its protein is CASRGTGSIAGELFF.

The chain carries TRBV2 and TRBJ1-5; D is unresolved. CDR1 is SNHLY and CDR2 is FYNNEI in the germline V gene. Between the trimmed V and J ends, which lost 7 bases and 2 bases, there was a span of 6 bases. The length of the CDR3 is 12 residues. CDR3 sequence (DNA): TGTGCCAGCAAGGGTGGCAATCAGCCCCAGCATTTT. This encodes CASKGGNQPQHF.

The J gene is TRBJ1-1, the V gene TRBV6-6, with D possibly matching TRBD1 (6 bases). The CDR3 spans 14 residues. The ends were cut back, 4 bases at V and 3 bases at J, with 12 bases in the middle. The germline V gene encodes CDR1 MNHNY and CDR2 SVGAGI (reference sequence). CDR3 DNA: TGTGCCAGCAGTTCCCTACAGGGAGACACTGAAGCTTTCTTT. Amino acid sequence: CASSSLQGDTEAFF.

The chain employs TRBV5-1 and TRBJ1-1; D gene ambiguous. There are 15 residues in the CDR3. V lost 1 base to trimming and J lost 5 bases, with 15 bases between them. Looked up from germline, CDR1 is SGHRS and CDR2 is YFSETQ. The CDR3 sequence is CASSLYDVSLTEAFF. In DNA form, the CDR3 reads TGCGCCAGCAGCTTGTATGACGTGTCCTTGACTGAAGCTTTCTTT.

The chain is built from TRBV19 and TRBJ1-5, with D uncertain. Trimming stripped 4 bases from V and 5 bases from J, with 9 bases between. The germline V gene encodes CDR1 LNHDA and CDR2 SQIVND (reference sequence). The CDR3 sequence is 13 residues long. The CDR3 loop reads CASSSAGYQPQHF. In nucleotides, the CDR3 is TGTGCCAGTAGTAGTGCGGGGTATCAGCCCCAGCATTTT. Full variable domain (remainder filled in from reference TRBV19 and TRBJ1-5): DGGITQSPKYLFRKEGQNVTLSCEQNLNHDAMYWYRQDPGQGLRLIYYSQIVNDFQKGDIAEGYSVSREKKESFPLTVTSAQKNPTAFYLCASSSAGYQPQHFGDGTRLSIL.

A word on this clone: This specimen includes other DNA sequences encoding the same CDR3. The CDR3 sequence is CASSLPGQPQHF. CDR3 nucleotides: TGTGCCAGCAGCTTGCCGGGGCAGCCCCAGCATTTT. The chain links TRBV5-6 to TRBJ1-5; D remains unclear. Germline-derived CDR1 and CDR2 are SGHDT and YYEEEE. The CDR3 has 12 amino acids. V lost 1 base and J 7 bases, leaving 6 bases between the germline ends.

V gene TRBV6-6 combines with J gene TRBJ2-7, with D hard to call. Germline V gene lookup returns CDR1 MNHNY and CDR2 SVGAGI (reference sequence). The CDR3 consists of 13 residues. V dropped 0 bases and J dropped 3 bases, with 6 bases sitting between them. The CDR3 here is CASSYSHGYEQYF. CDR3 DNA sequence: TGTGCCAGCAGTTACTCGCACGGCTACGAGCAGTACTTC.

The chain recombines TRBV5-1 with TRBJ1-2; D may be TRBD1 (6 bases). Germline loops: CDR1 SGHRS, CDR2 YFSETQ. Trimming shortened V by 4 bases and J by 5 bases, and 15 bases separated the two germline ends. The CDR3 covers 14 residues. CDR3 residues: CASSLLQGRYGYTF. In DNA form, the CDR3 reads TGCGCCAGCAGCCTACTTCAGGGGAGGTATGGCTACACCTTC.